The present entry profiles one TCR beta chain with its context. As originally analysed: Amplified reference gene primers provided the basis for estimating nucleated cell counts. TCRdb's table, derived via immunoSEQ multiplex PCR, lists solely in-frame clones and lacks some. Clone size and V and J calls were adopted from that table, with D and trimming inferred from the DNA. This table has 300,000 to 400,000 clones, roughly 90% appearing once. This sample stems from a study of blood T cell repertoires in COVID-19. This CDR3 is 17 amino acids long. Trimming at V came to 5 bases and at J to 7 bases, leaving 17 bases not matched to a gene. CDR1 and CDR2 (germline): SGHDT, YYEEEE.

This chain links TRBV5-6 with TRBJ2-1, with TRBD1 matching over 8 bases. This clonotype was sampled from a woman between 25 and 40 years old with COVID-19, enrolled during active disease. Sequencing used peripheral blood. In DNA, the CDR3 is TGTGCCAGCAGTTCGGACAGGGACCTCCACTATGGGAATGAGCAGTTCTTC. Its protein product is CASSSDRDLHYGNEQFF.